Shown below are 5 T cell receptor beta chains from a single sample sequenced in a study of cytomegalovirus exposure and HLA in healthy donors. Both 60 Vbeta primers and 13 Jbeta primers went into the PCR. Profiled with immunoSEQ multiplex PCR; TCRdb holds only in-frame clones, not every one. The sample holds 95,000 to 150,000 clones, approximately 67% seen once. The sequenced sample was PBMCs. Receptors were obtained from a man younger than 30 in good health and CMV-seronegative.

V gene TRBV15 combines with J gene TRBJ2-7; D is undetermined. There are 11 residues in the CDR3. Trimming left V 7 bases short and J 5 bases short, with 9 bases between. Germline assignment: CDR1 LNHNV and CDR2 YYDKDF (reference sequence). This CDR3 is CATMSRDEQYF. CDR3 sequence (DNA): TGTGCCACCATGTCCCGGGACGAGCAGTACTTC.

J is TRBJ2-1 and V is TRBV5-6; 11 nucleotides agree with TRBD2. J was trimmed by 4 bases and V by 5 bases; bases with no gene match: 5. Germline CDR1 SGHDT, CDR2 YYEEEE. This CDR3 spans 15 amino acids. In DNA form, the CDR3 reads TGTGCCAGCAGGCAAGGGACTAGCGGTTACAATGAGCAGTTCTTC. Translated, it gives CASRQGTSGYNEQFF.

This clone was counted a single time. In nucleotides, the CDR3 is TGTGCCTGGAAACCAGCGGGAGTGAATGAGCAGTTCTTC. Amino acid sequence: CAWKPAGVNEQFF. J is TRBJ2-1 and V is TRBV30; TRBD2 aligns across 8 bases. The germline CDR1 and CDR2 sequences are GTSNPN and SVGIG (reference sequence). CDR3 size: 13 residues. V shed 4 bases and J 7 bases; nucleotides not matched to a gene: 6.

V usage is TRBV5-6 and J usage is TRBJ1-1, with a possible D match to TRBD1 (6 bases). The V end was cut by 4 bases, the J end by 6 bases, with 10 bases between. Germline V CDR1 and CDR2: SGHDT, YYEEEE. CDR3 length equals 12 residues. The CDR3 DNA sequence: TGTGCCAGCAGCCGGGGGGCGCCTGAAGCTTTCTTT. Protein product: CASSRGAPEAFF.

This sequence joins TRBV28 and TRBJ1-2; possibly TRBD1 for D (6 bases). V gave up 3 bases and J gave up 4 bases, with 15 bases separating them. CDR3 length equals 15 residues. Germline V gene sequence: CDR1 MDHEN, CDR2 SYDVKM. CDR3 DNA sequence: TGTGCCAGCAGTTTGTACCAACAGGGCAGCTATGGCTACACCTTC. Encoded protein: CASSLYQQGSYGYTF.